A single sample gave rise to the 4 T cell receptor beta chains below, sequenced in a study of OX40 agonist ivuxolimab in advanced cancers. Using immunoSEQ multiplex PCR, the repertoire was profiled, and TCRdb retains in-frame clones only, with some absent. The table shows approximately 27,000 clones, with about 88% occurring only once. The source material was CD4+ or CD8+ T cells sorted from blood, sampled in a trial of the OX40 agonist ivuxolimab. All receptors derive from an adult with an advanced solid tumor such as melanoma, head and neck, liver or kidney cancer.

The chain uses TRBV19 and TRBJ2-1; perhaps D is TRBD1 or TRBD2 (6 bases each). V lost 6 bases and J lost 1, with 13 bases in between. CDR1 is LNHDA, CDR2 SQIVND, per germline (reference sequence). The CDR3 loop spans 15 amino acids. The CDR3 DNA follows: TGTGCCAGTAGAGGGGCGGGACATTCCTACAATGAGCAGTTCTTC. Translation: CASRGAGHSYNEQFF.

V is TRBV9 and J is TRBJ1-1, with D tentatively TRBD1 (5 bases). Trimming took 4 bases from V and 4 from J, leaving 17 bases between them. Germline V CDR1 and CDR2: SGDLS, YYNGEE. The CDR3 totals 15 residues. The CDR3 DNA follows: TGTGCCAGCAGCCCGTCTGGGGCCGGCGGCACTGAAGCTTTCTTT. Residues: CASSPSGAGGTEAFF. The entire variable domain, with the rest obtained from reference TRBV9 and TRBJ1-1, is as follows: DSGVTQTPKHLITATGQRVTLRCSPRSGDLSVYWYQQSLDQGLQFLIQYYNGEERAKGNILERFSAQQFPDLHSELNLSSLELGDSALYFCASSPSGAGGTEAFFGQGTRLTVV.

The chain couples TRBV7-2 to TRBJ2-2; no clear D gene. Trimming shortened V by 5 bases and J by 6 bases, and 7 bases separated the two germline ends. The CDR3 contains 12 residues. From germline, CDR1 is SGHTA and CDR2 FQGNSA. CDR3 region: CASSPVPGELFF. DNA of the CDR3: TGTGCCAGCAGCCCAGTTCCCGGGGAGCTGTTTTTT.

This rearrangement joins TRBV5-6 to TRBJ2-6; no definite D call. V lost 4 bases and J lost 2, with 7 bases in between. The germline V gene has CDR1 SGHDT and CDR2 YYEEEE. This CDR3 is built from 14 residues. In DNA form, the CDR3 reads TGTGCCAGCAGCCCTTACACTGGGGCCAACGTCCTGACTTTC. It is translated as CASSPYTGANVLTF.